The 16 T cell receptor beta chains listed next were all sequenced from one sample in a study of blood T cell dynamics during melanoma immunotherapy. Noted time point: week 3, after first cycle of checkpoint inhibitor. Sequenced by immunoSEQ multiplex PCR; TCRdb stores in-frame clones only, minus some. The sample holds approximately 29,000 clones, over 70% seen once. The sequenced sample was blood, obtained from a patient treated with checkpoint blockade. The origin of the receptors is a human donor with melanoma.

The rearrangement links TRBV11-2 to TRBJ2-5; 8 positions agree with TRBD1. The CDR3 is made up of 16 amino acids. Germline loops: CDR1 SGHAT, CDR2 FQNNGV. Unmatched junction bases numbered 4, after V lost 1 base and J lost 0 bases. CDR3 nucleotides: TGTGCCAGCAGCTTAGGAACAGGGGGGTACCAAGAGACCCAGTACTTC. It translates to CASSLGTGGYQETQYF.

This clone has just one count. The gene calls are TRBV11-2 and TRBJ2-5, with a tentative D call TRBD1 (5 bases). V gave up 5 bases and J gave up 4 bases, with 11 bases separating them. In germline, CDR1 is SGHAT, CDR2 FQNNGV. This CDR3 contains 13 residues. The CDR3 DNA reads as TGTGCCAGCAGCCCAGGGTCCCGAGAGACCCAGTACTTC. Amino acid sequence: CASSPGSRETQYF.

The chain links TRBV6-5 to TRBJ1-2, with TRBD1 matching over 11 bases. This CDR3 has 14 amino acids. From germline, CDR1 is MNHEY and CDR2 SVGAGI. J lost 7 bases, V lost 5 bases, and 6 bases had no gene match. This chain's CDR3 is CASSTGQGAFGYTF. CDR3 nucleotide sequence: TGTGCCAGCAGTACTGGACAGGGGGCTTTTGGCTACACCTTC.

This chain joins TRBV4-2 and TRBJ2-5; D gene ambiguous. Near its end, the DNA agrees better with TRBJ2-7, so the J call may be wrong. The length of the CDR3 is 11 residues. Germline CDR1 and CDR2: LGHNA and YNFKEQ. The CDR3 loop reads CASSQGHEQYF. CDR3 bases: TGTGCCAGCAGCCAAGGTCACGAGCAGTACTTC.

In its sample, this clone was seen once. CDR3 in amino acids: CASSIGQGGQPQHF. The CDR3, as DNA: TGTGCCAGTAGTATAGGCCAGGGGGGTCAGCCCCAGCATTTT. V usage is TRBV19 and J usage is TRBJ1-5, with 7 bases that match TRBD1. Germline V gene lookup returns CDR1 LNHDA and CDR2 SQIVND (reference sequence). V was clipped by 1 base and J by 6 bases; unmatched bases: 3. CDR3 length: 14 amino acids.

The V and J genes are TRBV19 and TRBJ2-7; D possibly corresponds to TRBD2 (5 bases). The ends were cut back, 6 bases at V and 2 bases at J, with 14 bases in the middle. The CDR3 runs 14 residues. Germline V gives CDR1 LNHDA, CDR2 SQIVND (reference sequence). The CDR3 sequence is CASSLGDATYEQYF. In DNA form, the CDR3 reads TGTGCCAGTAGCCTGGGAGATGCGACCTACGAGCAGTACTTC.

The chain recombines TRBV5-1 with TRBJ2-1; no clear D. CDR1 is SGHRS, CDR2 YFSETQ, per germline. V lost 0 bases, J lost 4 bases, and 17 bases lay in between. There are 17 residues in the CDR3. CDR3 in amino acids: CASSLGPNVLGYNEQFF. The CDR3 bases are TGCGCCAGCAGCTTGGGTCCCAACGTCTTAGGGTACAATGAGCAGTTCTTC.

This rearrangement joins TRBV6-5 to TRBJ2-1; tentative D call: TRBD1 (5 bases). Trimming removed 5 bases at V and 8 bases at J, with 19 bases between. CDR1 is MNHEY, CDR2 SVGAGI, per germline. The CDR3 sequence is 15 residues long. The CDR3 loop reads CASSGARDESDEQFF. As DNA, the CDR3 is TGTGCCAGCAGTGGCGCCAGGGATGAATCGGATGAGCAGTTCTTC.

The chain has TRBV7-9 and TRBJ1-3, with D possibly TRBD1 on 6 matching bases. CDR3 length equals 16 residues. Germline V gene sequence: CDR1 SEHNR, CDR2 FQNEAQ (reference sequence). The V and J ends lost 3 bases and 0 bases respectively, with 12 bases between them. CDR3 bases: TGTGCCAGCAGCTTGGACAGCGCTCCCTCTGGAAACACCATATATTTT. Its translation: CASSLDSAPSGNTIYF.

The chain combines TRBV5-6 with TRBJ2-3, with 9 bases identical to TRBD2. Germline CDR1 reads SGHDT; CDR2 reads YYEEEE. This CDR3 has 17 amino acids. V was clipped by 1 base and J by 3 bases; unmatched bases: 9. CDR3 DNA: TGTGCCAGCAGCTTGAGTGTGCAGCGGGGGGAAACAGATACGCAGTATTTT. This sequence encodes CASSLSVQRGETDTQYF.

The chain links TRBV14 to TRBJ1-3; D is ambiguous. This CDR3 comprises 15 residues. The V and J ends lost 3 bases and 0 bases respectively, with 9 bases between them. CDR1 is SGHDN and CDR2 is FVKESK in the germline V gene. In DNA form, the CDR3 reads TGTGCCAGCAGCCAGGTGGACTTCTCTGGAAACACCATATATTTT. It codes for CASSQVDFSGNTIYF.

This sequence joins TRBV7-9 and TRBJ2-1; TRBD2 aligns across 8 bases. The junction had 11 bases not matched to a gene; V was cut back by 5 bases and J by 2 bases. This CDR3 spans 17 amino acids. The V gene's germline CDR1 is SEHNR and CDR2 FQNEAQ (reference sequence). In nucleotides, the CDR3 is TGTGCCAGCAGCCTCGGAAGAGCGGGAGTTGCCTACAATGAGCAGTTCTTC. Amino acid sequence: CASSLGRAGVAYNEQFF.

The CDR3 region has the DNA TGTGCCAGCAGCTTGGCCCTGGATACGCAGTATTTT. Translated, it gives CASSLALDTQYF. J is TRBJ2-3 and V is TRBV5-4; D is undetermined. CDR3 length: 12 residues. V was shortened by 0 bases and J by 6 bases, with 5 bases between the two germline ends. The germline V gene has CDR1 SGHNT and CDR2 YYREEE (reference sequence).

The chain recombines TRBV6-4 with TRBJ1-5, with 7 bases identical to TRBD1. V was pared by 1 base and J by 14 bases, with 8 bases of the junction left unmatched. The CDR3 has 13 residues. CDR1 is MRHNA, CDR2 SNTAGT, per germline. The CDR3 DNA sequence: TGTGCCAGCAGTGACTTGGAGGACAGGATGAAGCATTTT. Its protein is CASSDLEDRMKHF.

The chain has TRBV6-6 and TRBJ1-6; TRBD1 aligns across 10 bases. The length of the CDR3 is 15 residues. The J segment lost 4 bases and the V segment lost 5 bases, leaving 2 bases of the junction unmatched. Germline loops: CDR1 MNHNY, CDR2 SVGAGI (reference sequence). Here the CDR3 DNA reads TGTGCCAGCAGTAGACAGGGGGCATATAATTCACCCCTCCACTTT. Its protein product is CASSRQGAYNSPLHF.

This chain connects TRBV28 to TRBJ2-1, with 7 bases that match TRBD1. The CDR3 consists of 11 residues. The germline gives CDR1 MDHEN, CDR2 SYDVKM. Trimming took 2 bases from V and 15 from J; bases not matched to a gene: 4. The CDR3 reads CASSLPGQLFF. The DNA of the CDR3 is TGTGCCAGCAGTTTACCGGGACAGCTGTTCTTC.